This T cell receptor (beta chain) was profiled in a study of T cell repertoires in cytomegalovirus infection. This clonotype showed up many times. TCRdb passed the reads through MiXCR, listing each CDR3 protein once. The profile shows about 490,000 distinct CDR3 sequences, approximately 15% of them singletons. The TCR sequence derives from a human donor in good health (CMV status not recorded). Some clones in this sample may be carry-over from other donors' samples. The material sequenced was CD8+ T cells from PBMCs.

Here the CDR3 DNA reads TGTGCCAGCAGTTTGAAGGGGGCTGAGACTTCGTCCTACGAGCAGTACTTC. It encodes CASSLKGAETSSYEQYF. The V and J genes are TRBV27 and TRBJ2-7, with 7 bases matching TRBD1. The CDR3 consists of 17 residues. Per the germline V gene, CDR1 is MNHEY and CDR2 is SMNVEV (reference sequence). V was clipped by 3 bases and J by 1 base; unmatched bases: 12.